This T cell receptor (beta chain) emerged from a study of T cell repertoires in cytomegalovirus infection (dated by TCRdb to the late 2010s). Some background on the complete study: Because public TCR beta signatures pointed to carriage of CMV infection together with the matching HLA type, the HLA type of each donor mattered for the analysis.

At least ten counts were recorded for this clonotype. This clone's antigen is unknown. There are no base qualities to consult, and no much larger clone falls within one base. The instrument was an Illumina HiSeq 1500. TCRdb trimmed public reads at Q25 via fastp, called clones via MiXCR and kept in-frame beta chains. Merged by CDR3 protein, the rows form single entries marked with the most common genes and DNA. Across this sample there are approximately 250,000 distinct CDR3 sequences, with roughly 10% seen only once. The top ten clones comprise more than 12% of the sample. V gives up 6 bases and J gives up 0 bases, and the segment between their germline ends measures 15 bases. Taken from the germline V gene, the CDR1 and CDR2 loops are MNHEY and SVGEGT. From the cysteine through the phenylalanine, the CDR3 covers 16 amino acids. The sequence is cut down to CDR3 DNA, 48 bases in frame from base 1. Paper-wide results and their limitations: Carriers of CMV infection plus the relevant HLA type were discriminated by the cumulative frequency of public TCR beta family members in the study cohort and in an independent roughly 320-donor cohort. The ex vivo response was dominated by HLA-C-restricted CMV-specific TCR beta clonotypes, which also provided the single most frequent clonotype in two of eight donors.

This clonotype was obtained from a human donor in good health (CMV status not recorded). Some clones in this sample may be carry-over from other donors' samples. The specimen was PBMCs. Here the chain combines TRBV6-2 or TRBV6-3 and TRBJ1-5; matching of 5 bases hints at TRBD1 as the D gene. The CDR3 is CASSRGTAYSNQPQHF. The bases are TGTGCCAGCAGCCGCGGGACGGCGTATAGCAATCAGCCCCAGCATTTT.